The T cell receptor (beta chain) under discussion was sequenced for a study of regulatory T cells in long-lasting Graves disease. Study overall: In persistent Graves' disease, antithyroid drugs had been taken for over 5 years and TSH receptor antibodies stayed positive. Regarding the study as a whole: Persistent patients shared more public clonotypes (under 3,000) than newly diagnosed patients (about 1,000). With persistent disease, TRBV28, TRBJ1-2 and TRBJ2-5 were the favored segments.

With iRepertoire HTBI primers and Arm-PCR of CDR3 regions, TCR beta libraries were built. TCRdb re-called the multiplex PCR reads with MiXCR, one entry per CDR3 protein. The repertoire holds 700,000 or so distinct CDR3 sequences, 30% seen once, with around 42% in the top ten. As to this clonotype: Its antigen remains unidentified.

Time point given: persistent/refractory GD, antithyroid drugs over 5 years with positive TRAb. PBMC RNA served as the TCR library source. Per the germline V gene, CDR1 is SGHRS and CDR2 is YFSETQ. This CDR3 contains 16 residues. V was pared by 0 bases and J by 3 bases, with 2 bases of the junction left unmatched. The sample here was peripheral blood mononuclear cells (PBMCs), taken when the disease was refractory, from a patient treated with antithyroid drugs. V and J are TRBV5-1 and TRBJ1-4; 10 bases match TRBD1. The TCR comes from a female donor with Graves disease. The CDR3 nucleotides are TGCGCCAGCAGCTTGGGGACAGGGGGACCTAATGAAAAACTGTTTTTT. Amino acids: CASSLGTGGPNEKLFF.